Below are 25 T cell receptor beta chains sequenced from a single sample in a study of shared clonotypes between healthy human individuals. Measured with immunoSEQ multiplex PCR; TCRdb has only the in-frame clones, and not every one. The repertoire holds about 700,000 clones, with roughly 70% as singletons. The sample comprised memory CD4+ T cells sorted from blood. Sample subset: CD45RA-negative fraction. Receptors originate from a woman in her thirties in good health.

This clone was recorded only once. This sample includes further DNA sequences coding for the same CDR3. The chain employs TRBV28 and TRBJ2-5; D is unclear. The germline gives CDR1 MDHEN, CDR2 SYDVKM. The germline V and J ends were trimmed by 3 bases and 0 bases, with 5 bases remaining between them. The CDR3 runs 13 residues. DNA of the CDR3: TGTGCCAGCAGTTTTGGGTACCAAGAGACCCAGTACTTC. As protein: CASSFGYQETQYF.

The J gene is TRBJ1-5, the V gene TRBV7-8; D not certain. CDR3 length: 14 residues. The germline CDR1 and CDR2 sequences are SGHVS and FQNEAQ. With 5 bases removed from V and 4 bases from J, the gap between germline ends came to 12 bases. In nucleotides, the CDR3 is TGTGCCAGCAGCCTATTAGGGCGGAATCAGCCCCAGCATTTT. The encoded protein is CASSLLGRNQPQHF.

The rearrangement links TRBV5-1 to TRBJ2-7; D call uncertain. Trimming pared 1 base from V and 7 bases from J, leaving 9 bases between. The germline gives CDR1 SGHRS, CDR2 YFSETQ. CDR3 size: 12 residues. The chain's CDR3 is CASSLSLGEQYF. For the CDR3, the DNA is TGCGCCAGCAGCTTGTCCCTGGGAGAGCAGTACTTC. Drawing the rest from reference TRBV5-1 and TRBJ2-7, the complete variable domain is KAGVTQTPRYLIKTRGQQVTLSCSPISGHRSVSWYQQTPGQGLQFLFEYFSETQRNKGNFPGRFSGRQFSNSRSEMNVSTLELGDSALYLCASSLSLGEQYFGPGTRLTVT.

This clone turned up a few times. In DNA form, the CDR3 reads TGTGCCAGTATCGGACAGGGGGCGGTGGGCTACACCTTC. This gives the protein CASIGQGAVGYTF. The chain has TRBV19 and TRBJ1-2; 11 bases align to TRBD1. Germline CDR1 and CDR2: LNHDA and SQIVND (reference sequence). CDR3 length equals 13 residues. V was pared by 7 bases and J by 8 bases, with 6 bases of the junction left unmatched.

The V call is TRBV4-1, the J call TRBJ1-5; no clear D gene. Germline CDR1 and CDR2: MGHRA and YSYEKL. Trimming removed 1 base from V and 11 bases from J, with 21 bases in between. This CDR3 comprises 16 residues. CDR3 in amino acids: CASSQVAGGGSKAQHF. The DNA of the CDR3 is TGCGCCAGCAGCCAAGTAGCGGGTGGAGGTTCCAAGGCCCAGCATTTT.

This clone was counted a few times. The rearrangement uses TRBV10-3 and TRBJ2-1; 7 bases match TRBD2. The germline gives CDR1 ENHRY, CDR2 SYGVKD. CDR3 size: 17 residues. V shed 11 bases, J shed 7 bases, and the junction held 23 bases outside the gene matches. The CDR3 protein is CASSGTTSIRQLNEQFF. The CDR3 DNA sequence: TGTGCCTCGTCCGGGACTACGTCGATCCGGCAACTGAATGAGCAGTTCTTC.

The chain links TRBV6-5 to TRBJ2-1; no firm D call. Per the germline V gene, CDR1 is MNHEY and CDR2 is SVGAGI. CDR3 size: 12 residues. V was trimmed by 6 bases and J by 8 bases, leaving 11 bases between them. Here the CDR3 reads CASSRTGDEQFF. CDR3 DNA sequence: TGTGCCAGCAGCCGAACGGGTGATGAGCAGTTCTTC.

The chain combines TRBV6-4 with TRBJ2-2, with D possibly TRBD1 on 6 matching bases. Trimming shortened V by 6 bases and J by 0 bases, and 11 bases separated the two germline ends. The length of the CDR3 is 15 residues. Germline-derived CDR1 and CDR2 are MRHNA and SNTAGT. Here the CDR3 reads CASSPWTANTGELFF. The CDR3 DNA reads TGTGCCAGCAGCCCCTGGACAGCGAACACCGGGGAGCTGTTTTTT.

The gene calls are TRBV19 and TRBJ2-3, with 9 bases that match TRBD2. CDR3 length: 14 residues. Germline CDR1 LNHDA, CDR2 SQIVND (reference sequence). V was pared by 8 bases and J by 4 bases, with 7 bases of the junction left unmatched. The CDR3 reads CASQIAGESDTQYF. The CDR3 DNA sequence: TGTGCCAGTCAGATAGCGGGAGAATCAGATACGCAGTATTTT.

The genes are TRBV20-1 and TRBJ2-5; a possible D gene is TRBD1 (5 bases). This CDR3 has 10 amino acids. CDR1 is DFQATT, CDR2 SNEGSKA, per germline (reference sequence). The CDR3 protein is CSLGQGTQYF. The CDR3 bases are TGCAGCCTAGGGCAGGGGACCCAGTACTTC.

V and J are TRBV5-5 and TRBJ1-3; D unresolved. CDR1 is SGHKS, CDR2 YYEKEE, per germline (reference sequence). There are 16 residues in the CDR3. Trimming stripped 0 bases from V and 2 bases from J, with 12 bases between. The CDR3 region is CASSLVRGSAGNTIYF. CDR3 DNA sequence: TGTGCCAGCAGCTTGGTAAGAGGGTCGGCTGGAAACACCATATATTTT.

The rearrangement joins TRBV5-1 to TRBJ2-5, with 7 bases matching TRBD1. J lost 2 bases, V lost 4 bases, and 8 bases had no gene match. The CDR3 is 15 amino acids. CDR1 SGHRS and CDR2 YFSETQ come from the germline V gene. CDR3 DNA: TGCGCCAGCAGCCCCGAACCGGGACAGCAAGAGACCCAGTACTTC. It encodes CASSPEPGQQETQYF.

The V gene is TRBV11-2, the J gene TRBJ2-7; TRBD1 or TRBD2 may be the D gene (5 bases each). The CDR3 covers 16 residues. Deletions cut 0 bases from V and 2 bases from J, with 14 bases between. Germline-derived CDR1 and CDR2 are SGHAT and FQNNGV. CDR3 in amino acids: CASSLDPRDGTYEQYF. In DNA form, the CDR3 reads TGTGCCAGCAGCTTAGATCCCCGGGACGGAACCTACGAGCAGTACTTC.

This sequence joins TRBV5-4 and TRBJ2-7, with 7 bases that match TRBD1. This CDR3 is 15 amino acids long. Trimming removed 2 bases from V and 4 bases from J; junction bases left unmatched: 9. Germline V lookup: CDR1 SGHNT, CDR2 YYREEE (reference sequence). The CDR3 DNA reads TGTGCCAGCAGCTTTTACAGGGGTTCTGGATACGAGCAGTACTTC. Protein sequence: CASSFYRGSGYEQYF.

This chain connects TRBV29-1 to TRBJ1-2; tentative D call: TRBD1 (6 bases). The length of the CDR3 is 13 residues. CDR1 and CDR2 from the germline V gene are SQVTM and ANQGSEA. With 6 bases removed from V and 4 bases from J, the gap between germline ends came to 15 bases. CDR3 loop: CSVGLSGAYGYTF. In DNA, the CDR3 is TGCAGCGTGGGACTGTCAGGGGCCTATGGCTACACCTTC.

This clone was found a few times. The chain couples TRBV15 to TRBJ2-7; D might be TRBD2 (6 bases). The CDR3 has 15 residues. Trimming removed 2 bases at V and 1 base at J, with 12 bases between. Germline V lookup: CDR1 LNHNV, CDR2 YYDKDF (reference sequence). The CDR3 sequence is CATSRSGTSSYEQYF. CDR3 DNA sequence: TGTGCCACCAGCAGATCCGGGACTTCATCCTACGAGCAGTACTTC. The full variable domain, with the rest looked up from reference TRBV15 and TRBJ2-7, is DAMVIQNPRYQVTQFGKPVTLSCSQTLNHNVMYWYQQKSSQAPKLLFHYYDKDFNNEADTPDNFQSRRPNTSFCFLDIRSPGLGDTAMYLCATSRSGTSSYEQYFGPGTRLTVT.

This clone was recorded only once. The rearrangement uses TRBV19 and TRBJ2-3, with D possibly TRBD1 on 5 matching bases. Trimming cost V 8 bases and J 0 bases, with 15 bases left between them. Germline-derived CDR1 and CDR2 are LNHDA and SQIVND (reference sequence). This CDR3 region has 15 residues. CDR3 bases: TGTGCCAGTGCCCGCACAGGTTCTAGCACAGATACGCAGTATTTT. This translates into CASARTGSSTDTQYF.

The chain joins TRBV19 to TRBJ2-3; tentative D call: TRBD2 (6 bases). CDR1 and CDR2 (germline): LNHDA, SQIVND (reference sequence). This CDR3 contains 15 residues. V was pared by 6 bases and J by 4 bases, with 17 bases between. The DNA for the CDR3 is TGTGCCAGTAGAAGTGGCCTTGGGGAGGCAGATACGCAGTATTTT. This translates into CASRSGLGEADTQYF.

Comments on this clone: This sample includes further DNA sequences coding for the same CDR3. The chain combines TRBV7-3 with TRBJ2-7; TRBD2 agrees at 11 bases. V gave up 2 bases and J gave up 2 bases; unmatched junction bases: 2. This CDR3 contains 15 residues. The V gene's germline CDR1 is SGHTA and CDR2 FQGTGA. The CDR3 nucleotides read TGTGCCAGCAGCTTAGGGACTAGCGGCACCTACGAGCAGTACTTC. It translates to CASSLGTSGTYEQYF.

V gene TRBV9 combines with J gene TRBJ2-1, with a tentative D call TRBD1 (5 bases). Trimming shortened V by 0 bases and J by 9 bases, and 19 bases separated the two germline ends. This CDR3 has 16 residues. The germline V gene encodes CDR1 SGDLS and CDR2 YYNGEE. CDR3 protein: CASSVAARDNKGEQFF. CDR3 in DNA: TGTGCCAGCAGCGTAGCTGCCAGGGATAATAAGGGTGAGCAGTTCTTC.

This chain connects TRBV28 to TRBJ1-4; TRBD1 matches at 7 bases. Germline V CDR1 and CDR2: MDHEN, SYDVKM. J gave up 10 bases and V 5 bases, and 7 bases lay outside the gene matches. This CDR3 comprises 13 residues. CDR3 residues: CASSLRQGRKLFF. The CDR3 bases are TGTGCCAGCAGTCTGCGACAGGGTAGAAAACTGTTTTTT. The entire variable domain, with the rest obtained from reference TRBV28 and TRBJ1-4, is as follows: DVKVTQSSRYLVKRTGEKVFLECVQDMDHENMFWYRQDPGLGLRLIYFSYDVKMKEKGDIPEGYSVSREKKERFSLILESASTNQTSMYLCASSLRQGRKLFFGSGTQLSVL.

The chain links TRBV6-1 to TRBJ1-1, with 8 bases matching TRBD1. Germline V gene data show CDR1 as MNHNS and CDR2 as SASEGT. Trimming at V came to 1 base and at J to 4 bases, leaving 5 bases not matched to a gene. The CDR3 is made up of 15 amino acids. The CDR3 loop reads CASSEGRGLGTEAFF. The CDR3 DNA reads TGTGCCAGCAGTGAAGGCAGGGGGCTTGGCACTGAAGCTTTCTTT.

This clone showed up just once. The chain has TRBV10-3 and TRBJ1-3, with TRBD1 matching over 7 bases. CDR1 and CDR2 from the germline V gene are ENHRY and SYGVKD. The J segment lost 0 bases and the V segment lost 6 bases, leaving 2 bases of the junction unmatched. The length of the CDR3 is 14 residues. The CDR3 nucleotides are TGTGCCATCAGCCGGGACAGCTCTGGAAACACCATATATTTT. This codes for CAISRDSSGNTIYF.

This clone turned up a few times. The sample contains more than one DNA sequence encoding this CDR3. This rearrangement joins TRBV29-1 to TRBJ1-4, with 7 bases that match TRBD1. Looked up from germline, CDR1 is SQVTM and CDR2 is ANQGSEA. The trim removed 6 bases at V and 6 bases at J, leaving 4 bases unmatched. The length of the CDR3 is 12 residues. The CDR3 reads CSVRGGDEKLFF. DNA of the CDR3: TGCAGCGTCAGGGGGGGAGATGAAAAACTGTTTTTT.

The chain uses TRBV29-1 and TRBJ2-5, with TRBD2 matching over 9 bases. V was pared by 2 bases and J by 2 bases, with 0 bases of the junction left unmatched. This CDR3 is 13 amino acids long. CDR1 and CDR2 from the germline V gene are SQVTM and ANQGSEA. CDR3 loop: CSVELAGQETQYF. CDR3 DNA sequence: TGCAGCGTTGAACTAGCGGGACAAGAGACCCAGTACTTC.